The 24 T cell receptor beta chains given below trace back to one sample, sequenced in a study of cytomegalovirus exposure and HLA in healthy donors (dated by TCRdb to the late 2010s). Libraries were made using the immunoSEQ multiplex PCR assay. A mixture of 60 forward primers for TCR Vbeta segments and 13 reverse primers for TCR Jbeta segments was used in the multiplex PCR. As stored in TCRdb, this immuneACCESS dataset retains in-frame rearrangements with V and J assigned. A fraction of the clones does not appear; measured against another copy, unresolved V genes explain less than half of the discrepancy, and the remainder lacks a known reason. The sample records approximately 79,000 clones, roughly 70% of which are singletons. Of the sample, about 9.1% is held by the ten largest clones. Sequencing was performed on PBMCs. The receptors shown here come from a man in his forties in good health and CMV-seropositive.

The chain couples TRBV29-1 to TRBJ2-1; no clear D. This CDR3 has 11 amino acids. Trimming took off 6 bases at V and 7 bases at J, with 10 bases between the two ends. Germline lookup yields CDR1 SQVTM and CDR2 ANQGSEA. The DNA for the CDR3 is TGCAGCGTGGTCCAGATTAATGAGCAGTTCTTC. This gives the protein CSVVQINEQFF.

This chain's CDR3 is CASSLEYAKNTQYF. CDR3 bases: TGTGCCAGCAGCTTGGAATACGCGAAGAATACGCAGTATTTT. The gene calls are TRBV5-5 and TRBJ2-3; D not resolved. CDR3 length equals 14 residues. CDR1 is SGHKS, CDR2 YYEKEE, per germline (reference sequence). The V and J ends lost 0 bases and 7 bases respectively, with 12 bases between them. The variable domain in full, with the rest retrieved from reference TRBV5-5 and TRBJ2-3, is DAGVTQSPTHLIKTRGQQVTLRCSPISGHKSVSWYQQVLGQGPQFIFQYYEKEERGRGNFPDRFSARQFPNYSSELNVNALLLGDSALYLCASSLEYAKNTQYFGPGTRLTVL.

V gene TRBV6-5 combines with J gene TRBJ2-2, with a possible D match to TRBD1 (5 bases). Germline V gene lookup returns CDR1 MNHEY and CDR2 SVGAGI. The CDR3 extends over 12 amino acids. Trimming pared 2 bases from V and 7 bases from J, leaving 5 bases between. The CDR3 DNA sequence: TGTGCCAGCAGTTACACAGGCGGGGAGCTGTTTTTT. Its translation is CASSYTGGELFF.

This chain uses TRBV27 with TRBJ2-5; possibly TRBD1 for D (7 bases). Deletions cut 7 bases from V and 7 bases from J, with 13 bases between. From germline, CDR1 is MNHEY and CDR2 SMNVEV (reference sequence). The CDR3 consists of 12 residues. The DNA for the CDR3 is TGTGCCAGCAACGGGCAGGGGGGGACCCAGTACTTC. This gives the protein CASNGQGGTQYF.

This chain joins TRBV9 and TRBJ2-7; TRBD1 agrees at 7 bases. Trimming took 1 base from V and 0 from J; bases not matched to a gene: 1. Per germline, CDR1 SGDLS and CDR2 YYNGEE. This CDR3 spans 14 amino acids. The CDR3 loop is CASSVTGDSYEQYF. CDR3 bases: TGTGCCAGCAGCGTAACAGGGGACTCCTACGAGCAGTACTTC.

The V call is TRBV2, the J call TRBJ2-3; TRBD2 matches at 10 bases. The V gene end was trimmed by 8 bases and the J gene end by 1 base; junction bases not matched to a gene: 12. Germline CDR1 and CDR2: SNHLY and FYNNEI. This CDR3 is 17 amino acids long. The chain's CDR3 is CASRRSGGAWGTDTQYF. The DNA for the CDR3 is TGTGCCAGCCGACGGAGCGGGGGGGCCTGGGGCACAGATACGCAGTATTTT.

The chain employs TRBV30 and TRBJ1-1; D is uncertain. V was clipped by 2 bases and J by 0 bases, with 13 bases between them. Germline values: CDR1 GTSNPN, CDR2 SVGIG (reference sequence). The CDR3 totals 15 residues. CDR3 nucleotide sequence: TGTGCCTGGAGTCCCAAACAGACCATGAACACTGAAGCTTTCTTT. As protein: CAWSPKQTMNTEAFF.

The chain has TRBV5-4 and TRBJ2-7; possibly TRBD2 for D (5 bases). The V and J ends lost 4 bases and 5 bases respectively, with 10 bases between them. The CDR3 is 12 amino acids. Germline-derived CDR1 and CDR2 are SGHNT and YYREEE (reference sequence). The CDR3 is CASSTTGNEQYF. Written as DNA, the CDR3 is TGTGCCAGCAGCACTACGGGAAACGAGCAGTACTTC.

The chain joins TRBV2 to TRBJ1-4, with D perhaps matching TRBD1 (6 bases). The CDR3 sequence is 15 residues long. The V gene lost 10 bases and the J gene lost 6 bases, with 21 bases spanning the gap. Germline lookup yields CDR1 SNHLY and CDR2 FYNNEI. The CDR3: CATSRTAKWDEKLFF. In nucleotides, the CDR3 is TGTGCCACCTCCCGGACAGCCAAGTGGGATGAAAAACTGTTTTTT. The whole variable domain, remainder taken from reference TRBV2 and TRBJ1-4, is EPEVTQTPSHQVTQMGQEVILRCVPISNHLYFYWYRQILGQKVEFLVSFYNNEISEKSEIFDDQFSVERPDGSNFTLKIRSTKLEDSAMYFCATSRTAKWDEKLFFGSGTQLSVL.

The chain employs TRBV19 and TRBJ2-1; possible D gene TRBD1, 5 bases. Trimming stripped 1 base from V and 3 bases from J, with 7 bases between. Germline CDR1 and CDR2: LNHDA and SQIVND (reference sequence). CDR3 length equals 14 residues. The DNA of the CDR3 is TGTGCCAGTAGTATAGCCAGGGACTACAATGAGCAGTTCTTC. Amino acid sequence: CASSIARDYNEQFF.

This rearrangement joins TRBV6-1 to TRBJ1-2; 9 bases match TRBD1. CDR3 length equals 15 residues. Germline V gene sequence: CDR1 MNHNS, CDR2 SASEGT. V dropped 6 bases and J dropped 2; count of bases not matched to a gene: 7. CDR3 loop: CASSLRTGANYGYTF. The CDR3 region has the DNA TGTGCCAGCAGCCTGAGGACAGGGGCGAACTATGGCTACACCTTC.

This chain joins TRBV7-2 and TRBJ1-5; D might be TRBD1 (5 bases). The germline V gene encodes CDR1 SGHTA and CDR2 FQGNSA. There are 14 residues in the CDR3. Trimming took 1 base from V and 6 from J, leaving 10 bases between them. Written as DNA, the CDR3 is TGTGCCAGCAGCTTAGTAGGGGAACCTCAGCCCCAGCATTTT. The encoded protein is CASSLVGEPQPQHF.

V and J are TRBV7-2 and TRBJ1-4; weak D call: TRBD1 (6 bases). CDR3 length: 14 residues. V lost 5 bases and J lost 0, with 7 bases in between. Germline CDR1 is SGHTA and CDR2 is FQGNSA. The CDR3: CASSGQSTNEKLFF. The CDR3 nucleotides are TGTGCCAGCAGCGGACAGTCAACTAATGAAAAACTGTTTTTT.

This clone was seen a single time. Other DNA variants within this sample encode the same CDR3. The V call is TRBV27, the J call TRBJ1-1, with D possibly matching TRBD1 (5 bases). This CDR3 contains 15 residues. Trimming left V 6 bases short and J 1 base short, with 15 bases between. Germline CDR1 and CDR2: MNHEY and SMNVEV (reference sequence). The CDR3 reads CASSSVGEGNTEAFF. CDR3 DNA: TGTGCCAGCAGCTCGGTAGGGGAAGGGAACACTGAAGCTTTCTTT.

The rearrangement links TRBV6-6 to TRBJ1-1, with 10 positions matching TRBD1. V shed 5 bases, J shed 4 bases, and the junction held 7 bases outside the gene matches. Germline CDR1 MNHNY, CDR2 SVGAGI (reference sequence). The CDR3 loop spans 15 amino acids. In DNA form, the CDR3 reads TGTGCCAGCAGTCTAGGGACAGGGGAGCGCACTGAAGCTTTCTTT. Its translation: CASSLGTGERTEAFF.

This chain links TRBV19 with TRBJ1-5, with D unresolved. CDR3 length: 13 amino acids. Per germline, CDR1 LNHDA and CDR2 SQIVND (reference sequence). V gave up 5 bases and J gave up 7 bases, with 12 bases separating them. In DNA, the CDR3 is TGTGCCAGTAGTGGCAGGTTGAGACAGCCCCAGCATTTT. Its protein is CASSGRLRQPQHF. The full variable domain, rest sourced from reference TRBV19 and TRBJ1-5, is DGGITQSPKYLFRKEGQNVTLSCEQNLNHDAMYWYRQDPGQGLRLIYYSQIVNDFQKGDIAEGYSVSREKKESFPLTVTSAQKNPTAFYLCASSGRLRQPQHFGDGTRLSIL.

The V gene is TRBV5-1, the J gene TRBJ1-3; D is uncertain. V shed 0 bases and J shed 0 bases, with 10 bases lying between them. CDR1 SGHRS and CDR2 YFSETQ come from the germline V gene. CDR3 length: 16 amino acids. The CDR3 region is CASSLDPILSGNTIYF. In nucleotides, the CDR3 is TGCGCCAGCAGCTTGGATCCTATCCTCTCTGGAAACACCATATATTTT.

Comments on this clone: This CDR3 is also generated by other DNA sequences in the sample. The gene calls are TRBV5-4 and TRBJ1-5; TRBD1 agrees at 8 bases. The CDR3 contains 13 residues. From germline, CDR1 is SGHNT and CDR2 YYREEE (reference sequence). The ends lost 0 bases at V and 7 bases at J; junction bases unmatched: 0. CDR3 sequence (DNA): TGTGCCAGCAGCTTGGGACAGGGGCAGCCCCAGCATTTT. Its translation is CASSLGQGQPQHF.

The J gene is TRBJ1-6, the V gene TRBV18, with TRBD1 as a possible D gene (6 bases). The V end lost 4 bases, the J end lost 0 bases, and 7 bases lay between the germline ends. The CDR3 runs to 15 residues. The germline V gene has CDR1 KGHSH and CDR2 LQKENI. In DNA form, the CDR3 reads TGTGCCAGCTCACTGGACAGCTCCTATAATTCACCCCTCCACTTT. It specifies CASSLDSSYNSPLHF.

This clone was detected once. The CDR3 region has the DNA TGTGCCAGCAGTTTGACGTGGACCGGGAGCGGCTATGGCTACACCTTC. This encodes CASSLTWTGSGYGYTF. The V gene is TRBV27, the J gene TRBJ1-2; D is undetermined. The CDR3 covers 16 residues. The V end lost 3 bases, the J end lost 4 bases, and 18 bases lay between the germline ends. CDR1 and CDR2 from the germline V gene are MNHEY and SMNVEV (reference sequence).

The CDR3 protein is CAWSPLLGGYTF. The CDR3 nucleotides are TGTGCCTGGAGCCCCCTGCTAGGTGGCTACACCTTC. The rearrangement links TRBV30 to TRBJ1-2; D unresolved. Deletions cut 3 bases from V and 7 bases from J, with 12 bases between. The germline gives CDR1 GTSNPN, CDR2 SVGIG (reference sequence). The CDR3 runs 12 residues.

The chain is built from TRBV5-5 and TRBJ1-2, with TRBD1 identical over 7 bases. Germline V gives CDR1 SGHKS, CDR2 YYEKEE (reference sequence). CDR3 size: 15 residues. The junction had 10 bases not matched to a gene; V was cut back by 4 bases and J by 4 bases. This chain's CDR3 is CASSPDGQDLYGYTF. The CDR3 DNA is TGTGCCAGCAGCCCCGACGGACAGGATCTCTATGGCTACACCTTC.

CDR3 sequence (DNA): TGTGCCAGCAGCGTGACTAGCACAGATACGCAGTATTTT. This codes for CASSVTSTDTQYF. The chain has TRBV9 and TRBJ2-3, with D hard to call. CDR3 length: 13 amino acids. Germline CDR1 SGDLS, CDR2 YYNGEE. Trimming cost V 2 bases and J 0 bases, with 4 bases left between them.

This clone was observed a few times. The gene calls are TRBV5-1 and TRBJ2-7, with 10 bases identical to TRBD2. This CDR3 region has 15 residues. J was trimmed by 0 bases and V by 4 bases; bases with no gene match: 4. CDR1 and CDR2 from the germline V gene are SGHRS and YFSETQ. CDR3 in DNA: TGCGCCAGCAGCCAGGCTAGCGGGAGCTCCTACGAGCAGTACTTC. Its protein product is CASSQASGSSYEQYF.